This record concerns one T cell receptor (beta chain) sequence. Its antigen is currently unknown. These data come from a study of OX40 agonist ivuxolimab in advanced cancers. Study-wide results and limits: Patients who responded partially at 0.1-3.0 mg/kg showed clonal expansion ranking among the lowest. Relative to CD4+ cells, CD8+ T cells on average had more expanded clones.

Produced via immunoSEQ multiplex PCR; TCRdb's table is partial and in-frame only. The data contain 85,000 to 100,000 clones, around 94% of them singletons. The CDR3 has 16 residues. J was trimmed by 7 bases and V by 5 bases; bases with no gene match: 13. The V gene's germline CDR1 is SGHTA and CDR2 FQGNSA. V usage is TRBV7-2 and J usage is TRBJ2-7, with 11 nucleotides matching TRBD2. This specimen was CD4+ or CD8+ T cells sorted from blood, taken in a trial of the OX40 agonist ivuxolimab. The sequence was collected from an adult with an advanced solid tumor such as melanoma, head and neck, liver or kidney cancer. The CDR3 bases are TGTGCCAGCAGCGCGACTAGCGGGGTTGAAATGGGGGAGCAGTACTTC. Amino acid sequence: CASSATSGVEMGEQYF.